This is a list of T cell receptor beta chains from one sample in a study of blood T cell repertoires in COVID-19. Produced via immunoSEQ multiplex PCR; TCRdb's table is partial and in-frame only. This sample yields some 180,000 clones, of which over 80% are seen a single time; around 8.9% belongs to the top ten. The sample was peripheral blood. The receptors were sampled from a woman over 75 with COVID-19, enrolled during active disease. CDR3s include the opening cysteine and the closing phenylalanine or tryptophan. The D gene is left open where the match is weak. Clone sizes are given selectively: once, few, many, or a class where the clone is expanded.

>NA|NA|TRBJ2-2|TRBV18
CASSPPTRELTGELFF
TGTGCCAGCTCACCTCCGACGCGGGAACTCACCGGGGAGCTGTTTTTT
>few|NA|TRBJ2-7|TRBV27
CASSFAGLYEQYF
TGTGCCAGCAGTTTTGCAGGGCTCTACGAGCAGTACTTC
>NA|NA|TRBJ1-6|TRBV9
CASSPLGGNNSPLHF
TGTGCCAGCAGCCCTTTGGGGGGGAATAATTCACCCCTCCACTTT
>few|NA|TRBJ1-1|TRBV10-3
CAISDASGTEAFF
TGTGCCATCAGTGACGCTAGTGGGACTGAAGCTTTCTTT
>NA|NA|TRBJ1-5|TRBV7-2
CASSLERNQPQHF
TGTGCCAGCAGCTTAGAGAGAAATCAGCCCCAGCATTTT
>NA|NA|TRBJ2-2|TRBV18
CASSVLAGANTGELFF
TGTGCCAGCTCGGTATTGGCAGGGGCGAACACCGGGGAGCTGTTTTTT
>NA|NA|TRBJ1-6|TRBV6-4
CASSLEVSYNSPLHF
TGTGCCAGCAGTCTAGAGGTCTCCTATAATTCACCCCTCCACTTT
>few|TRBD1|TRBJ1-2|TRBV28
CASSSPGQGIIYGYTF
TGTGCCAGCAGCTCGCCGGGACAGGGGATTATTTATGGCTACACCTTC
>NA|NA|TRBJ2-7|TRBV6-5
CASRRAQASEQYF
TGTGCCAGCAGGCGGGCCCAAGCTTCTGAGCAGTACTTC
>once|TRBD1|TRBJ1-4|TRBV5-1
CASRQGQINEKLFF
TGCGCCAGCAGGCAGGGACAGATTAATGAAAAACTGTTTTTT
>NA|NA|TRBJ1-1|TRBV18
CASSPRTGGDTEAFF
TGTGCCAGCTCACCCAGGACGGGAGGGGACACTGAAGCTTTCTTT
>NA|NA|TRBJ2-7|TRBV7-9
CASSLVEGAAGYEQYF
TGTGCCAGCAGCTTAGTGGAGGGGGCGGCCGGGTACGAGCAGTACTTC
>NA|TRBD1|TRBJ2-7|TRBV18
CASSPAGGYEQYF
TGTGCCAGCTCACCCGCAGGGGGCTACGAGCAGTACTTC
>NA|NA|TRBJ1-2|TRBV3-1/TRBV3-2
CASSQGNGYGYTF
TGTGCCAGCAGCCAAGGCAACGGCTATGGCTACACCTTC
>NA|TRBD2|TRBJ2-3|TRBV9
CASSPSGSQDTQYF
TGTGCCAGCAGCCCAAGCGGGAGTCAGGATACGCAGTATTTT
>once|NA|TRBJ2-2|TRBV5-5
CASRQGNGELFF
TGTGCCAGCCGCCAGGGGAACGGGGAGCTGTTTTTT
>NA|NA|TRBJ2-3|TRBV5-1
CASSLDPADTQYF
TGCGCCAGCAGCTTGGATCCCGCAGATACGCAGTATTTT
>NA|TRBD2|TRBJ2-1|TRBV5-5
CASTLPSGGLKDEQFF
TGTGCCAGCACCTTACCTTCGGGGGGGCTCAAGGATGAGCAGTTCTTC
>NA|NA|TRBJ1-4|TRBV5-1
CASSLAGGSTNEKLFF
TGCGCCAGCAGCTTGGCGGGGGGGAGCACTAATGAAAAACTGTTTTTT
>NA|NA|TRBJ1-1|TRBV2
CASTPAAATEAFF
TGTGCCAGCACTCCAGCGGCCGCCACTGAAGCTTTCTTT
>once|TRBD2|TRBJ2-1|TRBV7-9
CASSRAGGYNEQFF
TGTGCCAGCAGCAGGGCGGGAGGTTACAATGAGCAGTTCTTC
>NA|NA|TRBJ2-6|TRBV7-3
CASSPGPLSSGANVLTF
TGTGCCAGCAGCCCAGGGCCCTTGAGCTCTGGGGCCAACGTCCTGACTTTC
>once|TRBD1|TRBJ2-1|TRBV28
CASSLGGQGGNEQFF
TGTGCCAGCAGTTTAGGAGGACAGGGGGGGAATGAGCAGTTCTTC
>NA|NA|TRBJ2-2|TRBV5-1
CASSVGATANTGELFF
TGCGCCAGCAGCGTGGGGGCGACAGCAAACACCGGGGAGCTGTTTTTT
>once|TRBD2|TRBJ2-1|TRBV11-2
CASSPPAAGGGEQFF
TGTGCCAGCAGCCCCCCGGCAGCGGGGGGCGGTGAGCAGTTCTTC
>NA|NA|TRBJ1-2|TRBV12-3/TRBV12-4
CASSLPFGDGYTF
TGTGCCAGCAGTTTACCCTTCGGGGATGGCTACACCTTC
>NA|NA|TRBJ2-7|TRBV7-2
CASSPLQGSSYEQYF
TGTGCCAGCAGCCCCCTTCAGGGGAGCTCCTACGAGCAGTACTTC
>NA|TRBD1|TRBJ1-2|TRBV7-9
CASSLAQGQGAITNYGYTF
TGTGCCAGCAGCTTAGCCCAGGGACAGGGGGCAATAACTAACTATGGCTACACCTTC
>NA|NA|TRBJ2-1|TRBV7-3
CASSSANEQFF
TGTGCCAGCAGCTCCGCGAATGAGCAGTTCTTC
>NA|NA|TRBJ1-5|TRBV7-9
CASSLAGGNNQPQHF
TGTGCCAGCAGCTTAGCAGGAGGGAACAATCAGCCCCAGCATTTT
>NA|NA|TRBJ2-2|TRBV7-9
CASSTYTPTGELFF
TGTGCCAGCAGCACATATACCCCGACCGGGGAGCTGTTTTTT
>NA|NA|TRBJ2-7|TRBV7-9
CASSSGAGSYEQYF
TGTGCCAGCAGCTCCGGTGCGGGGTCCTACGAGCAGTACTTC
>NA|TRBD1|TRBJ1-5|TRBV7-3
CASSARQGAPQHF
TGTGCCAGCAGCGCCAGACAGGGAGCGCCCCAGCATTTT
>NA|TRBD1|TRBJ1-2|TRBV5-1
CASSFQGENGYTF
TGCGCCAGCAGCTTTCAGGGGGAGAATGGCTACACCTTC
>NA|TRBD2|TRBJ2-7|TRBV2
CASSGTSGGLYYEQYF
TGTGCCAGCAGTGGCACGAGCGGGGGACTATACTACGAGCAGTACTTC
>NA|NA|TRBJ2-5|TRBV5-1
CASSNRDLETQYF
TGCGCCAGCAGCAACCGGGACTTAGAGACCCAGTACTTC
>NA|NA|TRBJ2-1|TRBV7-3
CASSQSTASSYNEQFF
TGTGCCAGCAGCCAGTCGACTGCAAGCTCCTACAATGAGCAGTTCTTC
>NA|TRBD1|TRBJ2-5|TRBV19
CASRGTGRETQYF
TGTGCCAGTAGAGGGACAGGAAGAGAGACCCAGTACTTC
>NA|NA|TRBJ1-2|TRBV6-1
CASSEGAARYGYTF
TGTGCCAGCAGTGAAGGGGCAGCCAGATATGGCTACACCTTC
>NA|TRBD2|TRBJ2-1|TRBV19
CASSINLAGGRYNEQFF
TGTGCCAGTAGTATAAATTTAGCGGGAGGGCGCTACAATGAGCAGTTCTTC
>NA|NA|TRBJ1-1|TRBV2
CASSIAGARMNTEAFF
TGTGCCAGCTCGATAGCAGGGGCTCGGATGAACACTGAAGCTTTCTTT
>NA|NA|TRBJ2-1|TRBV5-6
CASSLDGRSYNEQFF
TGTGCCAGCAGCTTGGACGGGAGATCCTACAATGAGCAGTTCTTC